What follows are 5 T cell receptor beta chains derived from one specimen sequenced in a study of CD8 T cells in ankylosing spondylitis. TCRdb processed the 5' RACE reads anew with MiXCR; each CDR3 protein has one entry. This sample carries about 36,000 distinct CDR3 sequences, 6% of them seen once, and the ten largest clones take about an eighth. The source material was blood, either unsorted or a sorted T cell fraction (not recorded which). These receptors were collected from a male donor with ankylosing spondylitis or in good health (not recorded which).

On this clonotype: This clone may be a read error of a much larger clone one base away. V is TRBV9 and J is TRBJ2-2; TRBD1 matches 7 bases. This CDR3 is 13 amino acids long. CDR1 SGDLS and CDR2 YYNGEE come from the germline V gene. This CDR3 reads CTSSSQGEWELFF. The CDR3 DNA reads TGTACCAGCAGCTCCCAGGGGGAATGGGAGCTGTTTTTT.

In this sample, this clonotype turned up many times. The V gene is TRBV9, the J gene TRBJ2-2; perhaps TRBD1 as D (6 bases). Germline-derived CDR1 and CDR2 are SGDLS and YYNGEE. The CDR3 has 17 residues. Trimming shortened V by 4 bases and J by 7 bases, and 23 bases separated the two germline ends. This chain's CDR3 is CASSPFWAGALSGELFF. The CDR3 coding sequence is TGTGCCAGCAGCCCTTTTTGGGCAGGGGCGCTGAGCGGGGAGCTGTTTTTT.

This clonotype was detected ten times or more. This chain joins TRBV19 and TRBJ2-3; D is perhaps TRBD2 (5 bases). This CDR3 region has 16 residues. Deletions cut 5 bases from V and 1 base from J, with 16 bases between. Germline CDR1 reads LNHDA; CDR2 reads SQIVND (reference sequence). DNA for the CDR3: TGTGCCAGTAGTCCCCGGATGGTCGGGGGCACAGATACGCAGTATTTT. Its translation is CASSPRMVGGTDTQYF.

The sample holds many counts of this clonotype. V is TRBV12-3 or TRBV12-4 and J is TRBJ2-6, with D perhaps given as TRBD1 or TRBD2 (6 bases each). Between the trimmed V and J ends, which lost 6 bases and 2 bases, there was a span of 14 bases. This CDR3 is 16 amino acids long. This CDR3 is CASRKVGGPGANVLTF. In nucleotides, the CDR3 is TGTGCCAGCAGAAAAGTAGGGGGGCCTGGGGCCAACGTCCTGACTTTC.

This clonotype was detected many times. The chain employs TRBV15 and TRBJ2-7; 10 nucleotides match TRBD1. V shed 3 bases and J 1 base; nucleotides not matched to a gene: 12. CDR1 LNHNV and CDR2 YYDKDF come from the germline V gene (reference sequence). The CDR3 spans 18 residues. The CDR3 here is CATSSEPGDRGRSYEQYF. CDR3 in DNA: TGTGCCACCAGCAGCGAACCCGGGGACAGGGGAAGATCCTACGAGCAGTACTTC.